These T cell receptor beta chains were read from a single sample in a study of identical twins. TCRdb re-called the 5' RACE reads through MiXCR, storing one row per CDR3 protein. The table includes 450,000 or so distinct CDR3 sequences, more than 20% detected once. These same data were also listed under a study on T cells expressing NK-cell markers.

The source material was CD4+ T cells sorted from blood. These receptors were collected from a woman aged 18-29 years in good health. CDR3s include the opening cysteine and the closing phenylalanine or tryptophan. D genes are given only for firm matches. Clone size appears in some rows only: once, few, many, or a class for an expanded clone.

D gene	clone size	J gene	V gene	CDR3 protein	CDR3 DNA
TRBD2	-	TRBJ2-1	TRBV20-1	CSAAPASGRYNEQFF	TGCAGTGCAGCCCCTGCTAGCGGGAGATACAATGAGCAGTTCTTC
TRBD2	few	TRBJ2-7	TRBV12-3/TRBV12-4	CASTLEGLPPYEQYF	TGTGCCAGCACCCTGGAGGGACTACCGCCCTACGAGCAGTACTTC
-	few	TRBJ2-5	TRBV20-1	CSARRFLGETQYF	TGCAGTGCTAGAAGGTTCCTCGGGGAGACCCAGTACTTC
-	few	TRBJ1-5	TRBV27	CASSLRGYRLIDNQPQHF	TGTGCCAGCAGTTTAAGGGGTTACAGGTTGATCGACAATCAGCCCCAGCATTTT
TRBD2	-	TRBJ2-7	TRBV20-1	CSASRTSGSNEQYF	TGCAGTGCTAGCCGGACTAGCGGGAGTAACGAGCAGTACTTC
-	-	TRBJ1-2	TRBV10-3	CAIRRETNYGYTF	TGTGCCATCAGAAGGGAAACTAACTATGGCTACACCTTC
-	few	TRBJ1-2	TRBV6-1	CASSPGQSIPYGYTF	TGTGCCAGCAGCCCTGGACAGTCGATTCCTTATGGCTACACCTTC
-	-	TRBJ2-3	TRBV7-6	CASSLALGDTQYF	TGTGCCAGCAGCTTAGCGCTAGGGGATACGCAGTATTTT
TRBD2	-	TRBJ2-1	TRBV4-3	CASSQAQGLAGGYEQFF	TGCGCCAGCAGCCAAGCGCAGGGACTAGCGGGAGGCTATGAGCAGTTCTTC
-	-	TRBJ1-1	TRBV11-2	CASSQRGEAFF	TGTGCCAGCAGTCAAAGGGGGGAAGCTTTCTTT
-	few	TRBJ2-7	TRBV6-1	CASKRQQFTYEQYF	TGTGCCAGCAAAAGACAGCAATTCACCTACGAGCAGTACTTC
-	few	TRBJ2-5	TRBV9	CASSLLAGWRETQYF	TGTGCCAGCAGCTTACTAGCCGGTTGGAGGGAGACCCAGTACTTC
-	-	TRBJ2-1	TRBV6-1	CASSHRGGYNEQFF	TGTGCCAGCAGTCATAGGGGGGGCTACAATGAGCAGTTCTTC
-	few	TRBJ2-3	TRBV7-9	CASSLAQSTSTDTQYF	TGTGCCAGCAGCTTAGCGCAGTCTACTAGCACAGATACGCAGTATTTC
TRBD2	-	TRBJ2-2	TRBV12-3/TRBV12-4	CASSLMGASGSPGELFF	TGTGCCAGCAGTTTAATGGGGGCTAGCGGGAGTCCCGGGGAGCTGTTTTTT
-	few	TRBJ1-2	TRBV7-6	CASSLVSGSNYGYTF	TGTGCCAGCAGCTTAGTTTCAGGATCTAACTATGGCTACACCTTC
-	few	TRBJ1-5	TRBV7-9	CASSPTGKGNQPQHF	TGTGCCAGCAGCCCAACAGGGAAAGGCAATCAGCCCCAGCATTTT
TRBD2	-	TRBJ2-3	TRBV12-3/TRBV12-4	CASSLWSGGQTDTQYF	TGTGCCAGCAGTTTATGGTCGGGAGGGCAAACAGATACGCAGTATTTT
-	-	TRBJ2-1	TRBV3-1	CASSQGTPVGNEQFF	TGTGCCAGCAGCCAAGGGACTCCCGTGGGAAATGAGCAGTTCTTC
TRBD2	-	TRBJ2-2	TRBV29-1	CSAKTSGANTGELFF	TGCAGCGCGAAGACTAGCGGGGCGAACACCGGGGAGCTGTTTTTT